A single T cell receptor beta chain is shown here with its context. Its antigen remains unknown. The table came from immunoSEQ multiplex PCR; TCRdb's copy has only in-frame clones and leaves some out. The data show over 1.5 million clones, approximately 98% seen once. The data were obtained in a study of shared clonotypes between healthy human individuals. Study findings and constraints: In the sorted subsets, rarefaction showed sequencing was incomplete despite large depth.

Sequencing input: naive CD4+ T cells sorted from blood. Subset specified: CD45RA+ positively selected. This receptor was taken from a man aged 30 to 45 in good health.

The CDR3 region has the DNA TGTGCCAGCAGCTTAGAGTTGACAGGGGGCTACGAGCAGTACTTC. Amino acids: CASSLELTGGYEQYF. The chain has TRBV5-5 and TRBJ2-7; 9 bases match TRBD1. J was trimmed by 3 bases and V by 2 bases; bases with no gene match: 6. The germline V gene encodes CDR1 SGHKS and CDR2 YYEKEE (reference sequence). This CDR3 region has 15 residues.